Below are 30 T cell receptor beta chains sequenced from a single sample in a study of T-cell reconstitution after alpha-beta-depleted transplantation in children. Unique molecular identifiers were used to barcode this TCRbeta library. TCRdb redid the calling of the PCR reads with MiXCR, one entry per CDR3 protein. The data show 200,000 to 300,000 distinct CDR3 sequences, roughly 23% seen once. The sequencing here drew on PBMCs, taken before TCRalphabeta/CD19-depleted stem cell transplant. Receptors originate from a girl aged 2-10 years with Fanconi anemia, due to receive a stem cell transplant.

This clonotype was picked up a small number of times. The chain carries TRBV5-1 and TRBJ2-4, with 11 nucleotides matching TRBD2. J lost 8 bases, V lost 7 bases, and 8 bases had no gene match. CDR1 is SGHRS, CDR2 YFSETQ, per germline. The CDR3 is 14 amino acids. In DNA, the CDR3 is TGCGCCAGCTATAGCGGGAGGGCCTCGGACATTCAGTACTTC. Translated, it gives CASYSGRASDIQYF.

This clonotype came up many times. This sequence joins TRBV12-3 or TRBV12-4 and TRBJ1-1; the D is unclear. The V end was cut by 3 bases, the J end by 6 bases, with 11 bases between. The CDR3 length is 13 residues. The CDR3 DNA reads TGTGCCAGCAGTTTTCTCATTAGGTCTGAAGCTTTCTTT. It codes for CASSFLIRSEAFF.

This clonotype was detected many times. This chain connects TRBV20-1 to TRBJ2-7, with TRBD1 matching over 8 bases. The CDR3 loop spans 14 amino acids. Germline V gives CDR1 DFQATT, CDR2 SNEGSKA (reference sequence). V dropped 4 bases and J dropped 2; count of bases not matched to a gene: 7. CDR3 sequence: CSATRDRTPYEQYF. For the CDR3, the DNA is TGCAGTGCTACCCGGGACAGGACACCCTACGAGCAGTACTTC.

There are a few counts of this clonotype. Written as DNA, the CDR3 is TGTGCCAGCAGTGCGGGGACAGGGAGGGAGAATTACAATCAGCCCCAGCATTTT. It yields the protein CASSAGTGRENYNQPQHF. This sequence joins TRBV28 and TRBJ1-5, with TRBD1 matching 9 bases. Germline assignment: CDR1 MDHEN and CDR2 SYDVKM. J was trimmed by 3 bases and V by 5 bases; bases with no gene match: 14. CDR3 size: 18 residues.

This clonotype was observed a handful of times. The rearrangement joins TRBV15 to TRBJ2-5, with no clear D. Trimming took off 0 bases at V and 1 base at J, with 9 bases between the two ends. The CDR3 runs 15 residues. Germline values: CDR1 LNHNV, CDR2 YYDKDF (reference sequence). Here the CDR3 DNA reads TGTGCCACCAGCAGAGATGGGCCATTCCAAGAGACCCAGTACTTC. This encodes CATSRDGPFQETQYF.

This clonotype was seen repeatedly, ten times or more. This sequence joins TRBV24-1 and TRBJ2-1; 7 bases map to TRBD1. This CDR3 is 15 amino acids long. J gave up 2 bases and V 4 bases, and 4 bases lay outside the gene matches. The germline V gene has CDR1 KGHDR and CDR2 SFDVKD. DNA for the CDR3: TGTGCCACCAGTGACCCGGGACAGACCTACAATGAGCAGTTCTTC. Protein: CATSDPGQTYNEQFF.

The CDR3 protein is CASSLEGTSQTDTQYF. The CDR3 DNA follows: TGTGCCAGCAGCTTGGAGGGGACTAGCCAGACAGATACGCAGTATTTT. V is TRBV11-3 and J is TRBJ2-3; the match to TRBD2 covers 9 bases. The CDR3 spans 16 residues. CDR1 SGHNT and CDR2 YENEEA come from the germline V gene. J lost 3 bases, V lost 3 bases, and 7 bases had no gene match.

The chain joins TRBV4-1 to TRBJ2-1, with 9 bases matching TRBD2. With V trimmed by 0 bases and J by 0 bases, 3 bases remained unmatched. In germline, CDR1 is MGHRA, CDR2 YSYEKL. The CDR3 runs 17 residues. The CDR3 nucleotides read TGCGCCAGCAGCCAAGATGGACTAGCGAGCTCCTACAATGAGCAGTTCTTC. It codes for CASSQDGLASSYNEQFF.

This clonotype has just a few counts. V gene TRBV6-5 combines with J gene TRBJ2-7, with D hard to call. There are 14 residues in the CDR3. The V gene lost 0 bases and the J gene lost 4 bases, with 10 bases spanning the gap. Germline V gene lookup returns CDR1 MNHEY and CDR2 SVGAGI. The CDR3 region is CASSYSSTLYEQYF. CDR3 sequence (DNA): TGTGCCAGCAGTTACTCTAGTACCCTATACGAGCAGTACTTC.

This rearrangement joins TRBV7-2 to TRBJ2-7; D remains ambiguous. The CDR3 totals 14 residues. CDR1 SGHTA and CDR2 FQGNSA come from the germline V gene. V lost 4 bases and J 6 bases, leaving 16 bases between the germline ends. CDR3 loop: CASSSPPKVGEQYF. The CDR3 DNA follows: TGTGCCAGCAGCTCCCCCCCAAAAGTTGGCGAGCAGTACTTC.

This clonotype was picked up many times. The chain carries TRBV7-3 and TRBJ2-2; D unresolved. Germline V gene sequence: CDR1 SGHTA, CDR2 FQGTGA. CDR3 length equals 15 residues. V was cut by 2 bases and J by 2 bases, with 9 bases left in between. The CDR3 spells CASSLEGINTGELFF. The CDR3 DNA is TGTGCCAGCAGCTTAGAAGGCATTAACACCGGGGAGCTGTTTTTT.

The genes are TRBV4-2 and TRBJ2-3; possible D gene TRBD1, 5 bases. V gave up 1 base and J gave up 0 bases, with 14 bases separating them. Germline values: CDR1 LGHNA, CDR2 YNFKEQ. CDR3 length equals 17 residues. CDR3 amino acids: CASSQGLGQPSTDTQYF. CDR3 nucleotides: TGTGCCAGCAGCCAAGGCTTGGGGCAGCCTAGCACAGATACGCAGTATTTT.

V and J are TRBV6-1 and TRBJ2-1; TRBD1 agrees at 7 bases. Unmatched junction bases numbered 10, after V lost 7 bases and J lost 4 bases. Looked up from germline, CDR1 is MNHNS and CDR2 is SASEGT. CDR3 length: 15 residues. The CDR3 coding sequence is TGTGCCAGCAACCGGGACAGCCCTGGGTACAATGAGCAGTTCTTC. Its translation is CASNRDSPGYNEQFF.

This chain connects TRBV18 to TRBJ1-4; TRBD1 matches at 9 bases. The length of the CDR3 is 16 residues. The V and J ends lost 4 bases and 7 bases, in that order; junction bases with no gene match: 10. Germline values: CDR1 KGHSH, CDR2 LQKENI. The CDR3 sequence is CASSRGTGGKVEKLFF. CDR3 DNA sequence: TGTGCCAGCTCACGCGGAACAGGGGGCAAGGTTGAAAAACTGTTTTTT.

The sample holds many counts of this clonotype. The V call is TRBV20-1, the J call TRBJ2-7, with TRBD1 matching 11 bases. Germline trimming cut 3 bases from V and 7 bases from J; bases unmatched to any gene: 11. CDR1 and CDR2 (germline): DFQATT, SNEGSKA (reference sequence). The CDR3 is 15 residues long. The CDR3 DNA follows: TGCAGTGCTAGGGGTGTGCGGGACAGGGGGGAGGAGCAGTACTTC. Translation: CSARGVRDRGEEQYF.

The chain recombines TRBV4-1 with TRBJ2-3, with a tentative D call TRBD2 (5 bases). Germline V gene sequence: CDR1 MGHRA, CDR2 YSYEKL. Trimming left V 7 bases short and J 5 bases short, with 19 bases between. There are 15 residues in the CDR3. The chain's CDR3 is CASKGTSGSKDTQYF. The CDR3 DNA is TGCGCCAGCAAAGGTACAAGTGGGAGTAAAGATACGCAGTATTTT.

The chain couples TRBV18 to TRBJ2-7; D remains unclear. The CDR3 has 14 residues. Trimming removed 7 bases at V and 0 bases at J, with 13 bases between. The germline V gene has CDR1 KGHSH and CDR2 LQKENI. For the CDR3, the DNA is TGTGCCAGCTGTTCTCCGGATCTCTCCTACGAGCAGTACTTC. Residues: CASCSPDLSYEQYF. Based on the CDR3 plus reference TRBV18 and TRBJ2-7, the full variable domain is NAGVMQNPRHLVRRRGQEARLRCSPMKGHSHVYWYRQLPEEGLKFMVYLQKENIIDESGMPKERFSAEFPKEGPSILRIQQVVRGDSAAYFCASCSPDLSYEQYFGPGTRLTVT.

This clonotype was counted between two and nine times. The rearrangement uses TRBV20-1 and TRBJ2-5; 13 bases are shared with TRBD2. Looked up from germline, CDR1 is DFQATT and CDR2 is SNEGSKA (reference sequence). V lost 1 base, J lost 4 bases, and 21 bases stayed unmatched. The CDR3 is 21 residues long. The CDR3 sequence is CSARGDSGRKLAGGIGETQYF. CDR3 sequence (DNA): TGCAGTGCTAGAGGGGATAGTGGTCGGAAACTAGCGGGAGGGATAGGAGAGACCCAGTACTTC.

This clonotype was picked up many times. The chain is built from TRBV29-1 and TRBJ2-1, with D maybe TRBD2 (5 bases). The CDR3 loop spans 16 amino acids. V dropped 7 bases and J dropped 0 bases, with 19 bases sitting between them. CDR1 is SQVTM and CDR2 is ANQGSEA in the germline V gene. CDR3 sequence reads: CSALASGLSSYNEQFF. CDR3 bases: TGCAGCGCCCTTGCCAGCGGCCTTAGCTCCTACAATGAGCAGTTCTTC.

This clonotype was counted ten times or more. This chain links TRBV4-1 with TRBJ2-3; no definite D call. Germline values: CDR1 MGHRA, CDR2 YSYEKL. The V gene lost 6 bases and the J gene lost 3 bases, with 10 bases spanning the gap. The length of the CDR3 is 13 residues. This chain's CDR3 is CASRPRLTDTQYF. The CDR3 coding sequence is TGCGCCAGCAGGCCACGGCTGACAGATACGCAGTATTTT.

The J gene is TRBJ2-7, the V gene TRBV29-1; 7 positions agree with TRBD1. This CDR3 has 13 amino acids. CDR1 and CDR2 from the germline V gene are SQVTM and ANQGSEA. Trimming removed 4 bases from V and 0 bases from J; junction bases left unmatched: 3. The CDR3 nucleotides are TGCAGCGTTGGGTGGGACAGCTCCTACGAGCAGTACTTC. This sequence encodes CSVGWDSSYEQYF.

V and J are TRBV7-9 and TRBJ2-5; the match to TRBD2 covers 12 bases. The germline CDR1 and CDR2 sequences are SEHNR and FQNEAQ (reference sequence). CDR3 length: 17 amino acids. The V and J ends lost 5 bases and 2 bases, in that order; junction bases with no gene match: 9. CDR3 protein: CASSRGLAGSIQETQYF. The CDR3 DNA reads TGTGCCAGCAGCCGCGGACTAGCGGGAAGTATACAAGAGACCCAGTACTTC.

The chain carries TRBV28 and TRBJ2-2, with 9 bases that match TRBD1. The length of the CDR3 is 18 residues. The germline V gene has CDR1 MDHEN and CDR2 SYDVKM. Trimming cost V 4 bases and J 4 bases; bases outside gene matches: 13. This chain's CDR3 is CASSSLPTGQGGTGELFF. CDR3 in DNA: TGTGCCAGCAGTTCGCTCCCAACGGGACAGGGTGGCACCGGGGAGCTGTTTTTT.

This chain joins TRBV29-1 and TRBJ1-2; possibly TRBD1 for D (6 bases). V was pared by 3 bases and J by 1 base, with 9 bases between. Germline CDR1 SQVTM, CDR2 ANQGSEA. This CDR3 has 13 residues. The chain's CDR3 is CSVETGLNYGYTF. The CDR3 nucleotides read TGCAGCGTTGAGACAGGTCTTAACTATGGCTACACCTTC.

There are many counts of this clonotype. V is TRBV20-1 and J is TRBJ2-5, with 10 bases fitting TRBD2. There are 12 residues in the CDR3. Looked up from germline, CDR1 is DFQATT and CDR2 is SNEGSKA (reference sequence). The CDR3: CRSGGAPETQYF. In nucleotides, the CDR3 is TGCAGGAGCGGGGGGGCCCCAGAGACCCAGTACTTC.

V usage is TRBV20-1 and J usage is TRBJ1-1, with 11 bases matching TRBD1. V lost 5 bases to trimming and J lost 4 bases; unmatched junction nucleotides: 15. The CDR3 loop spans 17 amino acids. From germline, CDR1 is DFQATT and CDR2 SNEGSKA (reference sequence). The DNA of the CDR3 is TGCAGTGCTGGCGTTATCGGGACAGGGGGTAGGATCACTGAAGCTTTCTTT. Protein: CSAGVIGTGGRITEAFF.

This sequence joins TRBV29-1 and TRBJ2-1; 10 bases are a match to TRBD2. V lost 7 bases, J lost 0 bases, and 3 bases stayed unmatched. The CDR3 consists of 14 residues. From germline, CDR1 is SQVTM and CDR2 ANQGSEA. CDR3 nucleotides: TGCAGCGGAGAGCGGGAGGGCTCCTACAATGAGCAGTTCTTC. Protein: CSGEREGSYNEQFF.

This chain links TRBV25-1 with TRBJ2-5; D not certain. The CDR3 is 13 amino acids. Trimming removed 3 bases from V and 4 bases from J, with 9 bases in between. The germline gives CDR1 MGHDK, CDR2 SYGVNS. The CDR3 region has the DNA TGTGCCAGCAGTGACCTGGAAGGAGAGACCCAGTACTTC. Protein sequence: CASSDLEGETQYF.

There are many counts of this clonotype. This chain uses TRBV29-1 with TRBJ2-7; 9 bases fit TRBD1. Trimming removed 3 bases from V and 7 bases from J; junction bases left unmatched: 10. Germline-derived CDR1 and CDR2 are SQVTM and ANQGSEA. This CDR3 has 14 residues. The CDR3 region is CSVDQGQGVREQYF. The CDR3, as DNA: TGCAGCGTTGACCAGGGACAGGGCGTTAGGGAGCAGTACTTC.

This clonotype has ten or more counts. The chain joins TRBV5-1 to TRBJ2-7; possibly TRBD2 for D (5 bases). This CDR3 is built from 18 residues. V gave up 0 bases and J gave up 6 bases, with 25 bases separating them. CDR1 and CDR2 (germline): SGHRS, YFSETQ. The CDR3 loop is CASSLAEGLGLRGTEQYF. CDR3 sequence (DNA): TGCGCCAGCAGCTTGGCCGAAGGTTTGGGCCTCCGGGGAACCGAGCAGTACTTC.